The clone carrying this T cell receptor (beta chain) was picked up one time. Its antigen remains unidentified. This sample was included in a study of shared clonotypes between healthy human individuals. Broader study findings: Relative to memory subsets, naive subsets generally showed larger estimated richness.

CDR1 MNHNS and CDR2 SASEGT come from the germline V gene. This CDR3 is 14 amino acids long. Trimming took 9 bases from V and 1 from J; bases not matched to a gene: 8. TCRdb's table, derived via immunoSEQ multiplex PCR, lists solely in-frame clones and lacks some. The sample has over 1.4 million clones, approximately 96% seen once. The chain joins TRBV6-1 to TRBJ1-1; 7 nucleotides agree with TRBD1. This receptor was obtained from a man aged 25-40 years in good health. Sequences were obtained from naive CD4+ T cells sorted from blood. Subset specified: CD45RA+ positively selected. The CDR3 region is CASEGGQTNTEAFF. DNA for the CDR3: TGTGCCAGTGAAGGGGGACAGACGAACACTGAAGCTTTCTTT.